This T cell receptor (beta chain) was obtained from a study of cytomegalovirus exposure and HLA in healthy donors. Findings and limits, study-wide: Equally common other TCR beta chains were less clonally expanded than HLA-associated ones, a later analysis found.

There are 14 residues in the CDR3. Trimming removed 0 bases at V and 4 bases at J, with 7 bases between. Germline lookup yields CDR1 SGHRS and CDR2 YFSETQ. Researchers ran the PCR with 60 Vbeta and 13 Jbeta primers. Data came from immunoSEQ multiplex PCR; TCRdb stores just in-frame clones and leaves some out. The table lists tens of thousands of clones, 68% of them singletons, with around 3.9% in the top ten. Comment on this clone: The antigen remains unidentified.

This clonotype was obtained from a man aged 35-49 years in good health and CMV-seronegative. The sequencing sample was made of PBMCs. This chain connects TRBV5-1 to TRBJ1-4, with a weak D call TRBD1 (5 bases). This CDR3 is CASSLGQSNEKLFF. The CDR3 DNA is TGCGCCAGCAGCTTGGGACAGAGTAATGAAAAACTGTTTTTT.